This T cell receptor (beta chain) was recorded in a study of blood T cell repertoires in COVID-19 (dated by TCRdb to about 2020). In the study overall: The collaborator samples originated in the United States, Italy and Spain and spanned the acute and convalescent phases of COVID-19. The prospective study material was composed of cDNA or gDNA derived from T cells, B-cell-depleted T cells, or PBMCs. Deeply sampled blood TCRbeta repertoires from subjects exposed to, actively infected with, or recovered from COVID-19 were included in the dataset. The repertoires were released in a freely available public database meant as a resource for research on the immune response to SARS-CoV-2. The samples were drawn from the first 160 participants of the ongoing ImmuneRACE study and from 1,200 or so subjects provided by 6 global collaborators. The sample metadata nearly always contained a de-identified subject ID, COVID-19 status, age in years and sex. HLA class I and class II types, where available, came from metadata supplied by the sample provider rather than from assay-based typing.

General conclusions and limits of the study: The quantity of clinical and demographic metadata differed by source and by participant and was supplied without curation.

Concerning this clone: Its antigen has not been determined. Per-nucleotide qualities are absent, and no much larger clonotype sits a single base away.

Whole blood was collected in K2EDTA tubes by collaborating institutions according to the institutions' own protocols. For TCRbeta analysis, collaborators shipped samples in one of three forms: frozen whole blood, isolated PBMCs, or DNA extracted from either of those sample types. The germline V gene supplies CDR1 SGHAT and CDR2 FQNNGV. The junction shows trimming of 4 bases on V and 5 bases on J, and the gene matches do not reach 16 bases of it. The CDR3 sequence holds 17 residues, the cysteine and phenylalanine included. Solely the CDR3 DNA is kept, with 51 bases framed from the first base. TCRbeta CDR3 regions were amplified from genomic DNA using the immunoSEQ Assay, a bias-controlled multiplex PCR. Per the original workflow: Within the assay, amplification of reference gene primers was used to estimate how many nucleated cells each sample contained. Sequence reads were collapsed and filtered to measure the absolute abundance of every unique TCRbeta CDR3 rearrangement. For each sample, productive Simpson clonality was calculated by taking the square root of Simpson's diversity index across productive rearrangements. TCRdb took this table from immuneACCESS and kept in-frame rearrangements with V and J called. Such tables lack part of the clones; where checked against another copy, unresolved V genes explain under half of the gap, and the rest is unexplained. V and J calls and clone size are copied from that table; D and trimming were computed from the DNA. This sample gives 210,000 or so clones in total; roughly 78% of them show up just once. Of the sample, 2.8% falls within the top ten clones.

This chain is built from TRBV11-2 and TRBJ1-1; 7 of the junction bases match TRBD1. Sequenced: peripheral blood. This TCR derives from a woman aged 80 or over with active or convalescent COVID-19. The CDR3 protein is CASSSHKTGVRGTEAFF. The nucleotide sequence is TGTGCCAGCAGCTCCCATAAAACAGGGGTAAGGGGGACTGAAGCTTTCTTT. The variable domain in full, with residues beyond the CDR3 obtained from the reference TRBV11-2 and TRBJ1-1 genes, is EAGVAQSPRYKIIEKRQSVAFWCNPISGHATLYWYQQILGQGPKLLIQFQNNGVVDDSQLPKDRFSAERLKGVDSTLKIQPAKLEDSAVYLCASSSHKTGVRGTEAFFGQGTRLTVV.